Presented here are 4 T cell receptor beta chains from one specimen sequenced in a study of blood T cells in healthy people across ages. Sample-barcoded 5' priming and a J-beta primer mix drove a second PCR of 7 to 11 cycles. TCRdb reprocessed the 5' RACE reads with MiXCR, giving one entry per CDR3 protein. The data hold 1.5 million to 2 million distinct CDR3 sequences, with around half observed a single time. Source material: blood. The receptors originated from a woman between 40 and 55 years old in good health.

Concerning this clonotype itself: A junction end diverges from the germline sequence, so it may reflect a read error. The CDR3 DNA reads TGTGCCAGCAGGCGCTCGAACACAGATATGCAGTATTTT. It yields the protein CASRRSNTDMQYF. This sequence joins TRBV12-3 or TRBV12-4 and TRBJ2-3; D gene ambiguous. The CDR3 has 13 amino acids.

Written as DNA, the CDR3 is TGTGCCAGCAGCCCCCGGTTAATAATCTACAATGAGCAGTACTTC. Translation: CASSPRLIIYNEQYF. The chain recombines TRBV5-6 with TRBJ2-7; D is undetermined. The CDR3 spans 15 residues. The germline V gene has CDR1 SGHDT and CDR2 YYEEEE. V lost 4 bases, J lost 7 bases, and 21 bases lay in between.

This clonotype has a handful of counts. V is TRBV7-9 and J is TRBJ1-4, with 9 nucleotides matching TRBD1. The length of the CDR3 is 15 residues. Germline V lookup: CDR1 SEHNR, CDR2 FQNEAQ (reference sequence). V lost 6 bases, J lost 8 bases, and 10 bases stayed unmatched. The CDR3 region has the DNA TGTGCCAGCAGTCCCCCGGGACAGGGAAACGAAAAACTGTTTTTT. This codes for CASSPPGQGNEKLFF.

The V and J genes are TRBV21-1 and TRBJ2-3; the D call in the table, TRBD2, was not verified against the DNA. TRBV21-1 is a recognized pseudogene. The CDR3 is 17 residues long. CDR3 in amino acids: CASSHWSRTSSTDTQYF. CDR3 nucleotide sequence: TGTGCCAGCAGTCACTGGTCCCGGACTAGCAGTACAGATACGCAGTATTTT.